This T cell receptor beta chain was captured in a study of blood T cell repertoires in COVID-19. Study-level information: From the United States, Italy and Spain came samples of acute and convalescent COVID-19. Nucleic acid was either cDNA or gDNA, and it came from T cells, B-cell-depleted T cells, or PBMCs.

This CDR3 contains 14 residues. With 1 base removed from V and 7 bases from J, the gap between germline ends came to 8 bases. Per the germline V gene, CDR1 is LGHNA and CDR2 is YSLEER. As handled by the study authors: The assay estimated nucleated cells by amplifying reference gene primers. Profiling relied on immunoSEQ multiplex PCR, and the TCRdb table lists in-frame clones only, not all of them. That table supplies the V and J calls and clone size; D and trimming were determined from the DNA. Of 100,000 to 150,000 clones detected, around 83% appear once; the ten largest clones hold about 3.3%. The chain joins TRBV4-3 to TRBJ1-6; D might be TRBD1 (6 bases). The source material was peripheral blood. The sequence was collected from a woman aged 80 or over with COVID-19, enrolled during active disease. The CDR3 sequence: CASSQAGVNSPLHF. CDR3 sequence (DNA): TGCGCCAGCAGCCAAGCAGGGGTAAATTCACCCCTCCACTTT.